This passage covers 32 T cell receptor beta chains from one sample sequenced in a study of blood T cell repertoires in COVID-19. Assay: immunoSEQ multiplex PCR; the TCRdb copy retains only in-frame clones and omits some. The sample records about 270,000 clones, about 91% being singletons. The sequencing sample was made of PBMCs or T cells enriched from blood (not recorded which). The receptors come from a middle-aged man who had been exposed to COVID-19.

The genes are TRBV6-1 and TRBJ1-5, with D unclear. The CDR3 length is 15 residues. In germline, CDR1 is MNHNS, CDR2 SASEGT. Trimming removed 5 bases at V and 0 bases at J, with 11 bases between. The CDR3 DNA sequence: TGTGCCAGCAGTTTGGAGGGTTATAGCAATCAGCCCCAGCATTTT. Its protein product is CASSLEGYSNQPQHF.

The CDR3 loop reads CASSPTGLLGGGYTF. The CDR3 DNA is TGTGCCAGCAGTCCGACAGGCCTATTGGGTGGAGGCTACACCTTC. The rearrangement uses TRBV6-4 and TRBJ1-2; the D gene is possibly TRBD1 (6 bases). CDR3 length: 15 residues. V gave up 5 bases and J gave up 8 bases, with 21 bases separating them. CDR1 is MRHNA and CDR2 is SNTAGT in the germline V gene.

The rearrangement uses TRBV10-3 and TRBJ1-1; 8 bases are shared with TRBD1. Germline CDR1 ENHRY, CDR2 SYGVKD. CDR3 length: 15 residues. V shed 7 bases, J shed 0 bases, and the junction held 7 bases outside the gene matches. The CDR3 reads CAINRQGSLNTEAFF. The DNA of the CDR3 is TGTGCCATCAACCGACAGGGGTCACTGAACACTGAAGCTTTCTTT.

V and J are TRBV12-5 and TRBJ2-5; TRBD2 agrees at 15 bases. The V gene end was trimmed by 10 bases and the J gene end by 5 bases; junction bases not matched to a gene: 5. The germline gives CDR1 LGHNT, CDR2 FRNRAP. This CDR3 is 14 amino acids long. CDR3 in DNA: TGTGCTACCGGACTAGCGGGAGGGGAGGAGACCCAGTACTTC. Protein: CATGLAGGEETQYF. The whole variable domain, remainder taken from reference TRBV12-5 and TRBJ2-5, is DARVTQTPRHKVTEMGQEVTMRCQPILGHNTVFWYRQTMMQGLELLAYFRNRAPLDDSGMPKDRFSAEMPDATLATLKIQPSEPRDSAVYFCATGLAGGEETQYFGPGTRLLVL.

The V call is TRBV4-3, the J call TRBJ2-3; 7 bases are shared with TRBD2. Trimming removed 0 bases from V and 4 bases from J; junction bases left unmatched: 4. CDR1 and CDR2 from the germline V gene are LGHNA and YSLEER. The CDR3 extends over 15 amino acids. The CDR3 region is CASSQDTGGPDTQYF. The CDR3 region has the DNA TGCGCCAGCAGCCAAGATACGGGGGGTCCAGATACGCAGTATTTT.

The DNA of the CDR3 is TGTGCCAGCTCACCAGGACAGGCTAACTATGGCTACACCTTC. This gives the protein CASSPGQANYGYTF. This rearrangement joins TRBV18 to TRBJ1-2, with 7 bases fitting TRBD1. The CDR3 sequence is 14 residues long. Germline lookup yields CDR1 KGHSH and CDR2 LQKENI. J was trimmed by 0 bases and V by 2 bases; bases with no gene match: 0.

This chain links TRBV3-1 (or the pseudogene TRBV3-2) with TRBJ1-4; TRBD1 matches 7 bases. The CDR3 consists of 16 residues. Looked up from germline, CDR1 is LGHDT and CDR2 is YNNKEL (reference sequence). The trim removed 2 bases at V and 8 bases at J, leaving 11 bases unmatched. CDR3 coding DNA: TGTGCCAGCAGCCAAAAGAGGTCGACAGGGAGGGAAAAACTGTTTTTT. This gives the protein CASSQKRSTGREKLFF.

The rearrangement joins TRBV28 to TRBJ1-6, with 8 nucleotides matching TRBD1. The germline V gene encodes CDR1 MDHEN and CDR2 SYDVKM. The CDR3 has 14 residues. V gave up 3 bases and J gave up 7 bases; unmatched junction bases: 2. The CDR3 region is CASSLDRANSPLHF. The CDR3 region has the DNA TGTGCCAGCAGTTTGGACAGGGCCAATTCACCCCTCCACTTT.

V and J are TRBV28 and TRBJ1-1; 11 bases match TRBD1. Trimming removed 6 bases from V and 5 bases from J; junction bases left unmatched: 5. The length of the CDR3 is 14 residues. The germline CDR1 and CDR2 sequences are MDHEN and SYDVKM. In nucleotides, the CDR3 is TGTGCCAGCAGCCGGACAGGGGGCGGTACTGAAGCTTTCTTT. Its translation is CASSRTGGGTEAFF.

A word on this clone: At one of its ends the junction is not consistent with the germline gene, which may arise from a read error. The chain uses TRBV6-5 and TRBJ2-1; 8 nucleotides agree with TRBD1. Germline lookup yields CDR1 MNHEY and CDR2 SVGAGI. This CDR3 comprises 13 residues. CDR3 amino acids: CASNRGSSNEQFF. In nucleotides, the CDR3 is TGTGCCAGCAACAGGGGGTCCTCCAATGAGCAGTTCTTC.

The CDR3 is CASSMLPGTADEKLFF. The CDR3 region has the DNA TGTGCCAGTAGTATGCTTCCCGGGACAGCAGATGAAAAACTGTTTTTT. The chain couples TRBV19 to TRBJ1-4; 7 nucleotides match TRBD1. The germline V gene has CDR1 LNHDA and CDR2 SQIVND (reference sequence). The CDR3 length is 16 residues. Unmatched junction bases numbered 10, after V lost 3 bases and J lost 6 bases.

This clone was counted once. The V and J genes are TRBV28 and TRBJ1-5; no definite D call. Germline V gene lookup returns CDR1 MDHEN and CDR2 SYDVKM. The CDR3 totals 12 residues. The ends were cut back, 4 bases at V and 4 bases at J, with 5 bases in the middle. The CDR3 protein is CASSSLNQPQHF. In nucleotides, the CDR3 is TGTGCCAGCAGTTCTCTTAATCAGCCCCAGCATTTT.

The chain joins TRBV27 to TRBJ1-1; tentative D call: TRBD1 (6 bases). Trimming took 1 base from V and 5 from J, leaving 11 bases between them. There are 14 residues in the CDR3. Germline CDR1 MNHEY, CDR2 SMNVEV (reference sequence). The CDR3 spells CASSLWGGRTEAFF. The CDR3 DNA is TGTGCCAGCAGTTTATGGGGGGGGCGAACTGAAGCTTTCTTT.

The chain employs TRBV18 and TRBJ2-5; D not resolved. Germline CDR1 is KGHSH and CDR2 is LQKENI. Trimming left V 3 bases short and J 1 base short, with 3 bases between. The CDR3 totals 12 residues. CDR3 in amino acids: CASSPRQETQYF. CDR3 coding DNA: TGTGCCAGCTCACCCCGCCAAGAGACCCAGTACTTC.

The genes are TRBV11-2 and TRBJ1-1; D is unresolved. Germline V gene lookup returns CDR1 SGHAT and CDR2 FQNNGV. The CDR3 spans 14 residues. Trimming removed 7 bases at V and 4 bases at J, with 16 bases between. This chain's CDR3 is CASTARAEFTEAFF. The DNA of the CDR3 is TGTGCCAGCACCGCGCGGGCAGAGTTCACTGAAGCTTTCTTT.

The table lists this clone with a count of one. The chain has TRBV6-1 and TRBJ2-3; 7 nucleotides agree with TRBD2. Germline CDR1 is MNHNS and CDR2 is SASEGT. This CDR3 has 15 residues. V gave up 2 bases and J gave up 1 base; unmatched junction bases: 3. CDR3 sequence: CASSELADRTDTQYF. CDR3 nucleotides: TGTGCCAGCAGTGAACTAGCGGACCGCACAGATACGCAGTATTTT.

This clone was counted a single time. The J gene is TRBJ2-7, the V gene TRBV3-1 (or the pseudogene TRBV3-2); TRBD2 matches at 10 bases. The CDR3 has 19 amino acids. The germline CDR1 and CDR2 sequences are LGHDT and YNNKEL (reference sequence). The ends lost 1 base at V and 2 bases at J; junction bases unmatched: 14. The CDR3, as DNA: TGTGCCAGCAGCCAAGCACATAGCTTTAGCGGGACTAGCGCCTACGAGCAGTACTTC. Its translation is CASSQAHSFSGTSAYEQYF.

The gene calls are TRBV5-5 and TRBJ1-5, with D perhaps matching TRBD1 (6 bases). The CDR3 runs to 15 residues. Germline CDR1 reads SGHKS; CDR2 reads YYEKEE (reference sequence). V dropped 1 base and J dropped 0 bases, with 8 bases sitting between them. The CDR3 nucleotides read TGTGCCAGCAGCTTGCAGGGGACTAGCAATCAGCCCCAGCATTTT. This codes for CASSLQGTSNQPQHF.

This chain links TRBV5-1 with TRBJ2-2; D is ambiguous. The CDR3 runs 14 residues. The V gene's germline CDR1 is SGHRS and CDR2 YFSETQ. Trimming left V 0 bases short and J 1 base short, with 4 bases between. CDR3 region: CASSLAGNTGELFF. The CDR3 DNA is TGCGCCAGCAGCTTGGCGGGGAACACCGGGGAGCTGTTTTTT.

The V and J genes are TRBV15 and TRBJ2-5; 11 nucleotides line up with TRBD1. Germline V gives CDR1 LNHNV, CDR2 YYDKDF (reference sequence). The CDR3 is 15 residues long. V trimming: 3 bases; J trimming: 5 bases; junction bases outside the gene matches: 5. The CDR3 DNA sequence: TGTGCCACCAGCAGCGCGGACAGGGGGCTTGAGACCCAGTACTTC. Encoded protein: CATSSADRGLETQYF.

The rearrangement joins TRBV28 to TRBJ2-7, with D perhaps matching TRBD2 (5 bases). Germline CDR1 and CDR2: MDHEN and SYDVKM. Trimming left V 6 bases short and J 1 base short, with 13 bases between. The CDR3 consists of 14 residues. CDR3 nucleotide sequence: TGTGCCAGCAGGGCGGGTTGGGGTTCCTACGAGCAGTACTTC. Translating gives CASRAGWGSYEQYF.

The chain couples TRBV30 to TRBJ2-1, with TRBD2 matching 9 bases. V trimming: 5 bases; J trimming: 3 bases; junction bases outside the gene matches: 8. Germline V lookup: CDR1 GTSNPN, CDR2 SVGIG (reference sequence). The CDR3 is 15 residues long. DNA for the CDR3: TGTGCCTGGGGGGGAACTAGCGGGTTCTACAATGAGCAGTTCTTC. Translated: CAWGGTSGFYNEQFF.

The chain is built from TRBV4-1 and TRBJ2-2, with 10 bases aligning to TRBD2. This CDR3 spans 17 amino acids. CDR1 and CDR2 from the germline V gene are MGHRA and YSYEKL. Trimming removed 0 bases from V and 2 bases from J; junction bases left unmatched: 3. The DNA for the CDR3 is TGCGCCAGCAGCCAAGAACTAGCGGGGCTTAACACCGGGGAGCTGTTTTTT. Translated, it gives CASSQELAGLNTGELFF.

The chain links TRBV6-5 to TRBJ2-7; TRBD1 aligns across 7 bases. V shed 6 bases and J 5 bases; nucleotides not matched to a gene: 10. The CDR3 runs 14 residues. The germline CDR1 and CDR2 sequences are MNHEY and SVGAGI. CDR3 DNA: TGTGCCAGCAGCCCCCGACAGGGTTTTAACGAGCAGTACTTC. Its translation is CASSPRQGFNEQYF.

The chain links TRBV4-2 to TRBJ2-1; no clear D. Trimming took off 0 bases at V and 5 bases at J, with 11 bases between the two ends. CDR1 is LGHNA, CDR2 YNFKEQ, per germline. CDR3 length: 15 residues. CDR3 DNA sequence: TGTGCCAGCAGCCAAGAGGAGAAGCAAAACAATGAGCAGTTCTTC. Translated, it gives CASSQEEKQNNEQFF.

V usage is TRBV5-1 and J usage is TRBJ1-6; D gene ambiguous. Germline loops: CDR1 SGHRS, CDR2 YFSETQ. V was cut by 5 bases and J by 0 bases, with 9 bases left in between. This CDR3 is 15 amino acids long. The CDR3 is CASRDKSSYNSPLHF. CDR3 sequence (DNA): TGCGCCAGCAGAGACAAGAGCTCCTATAATTCACCCCTCCACTTT.

V is TRBV7-9 and J is TRBJ2-5; 8 bases are a match to TRBD1. The CDR3 contains 14 residues. From germline, CDR1 is SEHNR and CDR2 FQNEAQ (reference sequence). With 7 bases clipped from V and 5 bases from J, the junction kept 9 bases outside the gene matches. In DNA form, the CDR3 reads TGTGCCAGCAACCCGGACAGGGATTACGAGACCCAGTACTTC. This encodes CASNPDRDYETQYF.

V and J are TRBV6-5 and TRBJ2-3; a weak D match, TRBD2 (5 bases). CDR1 is MNHEY, CDR2 SVGAGI, per germline. V dropped 0 bases and J dropped 4 bases, with 14 bases sitting between them. The CDR3 is made up of 16 amino acids. Here the CDR3 DNA reads TGTGCCAGCAGTTACTCGACGAGACTACCCCCAGATACGCAGTATTTT. It encodes CASSYSTRLPPDTQYF.

Here the CDR3 reads CAWSYGTRGPQHF. The CDR3 nucleotides read TGTGCCTGGAGTTACGGCACCCGCGGGCCCCAGCATTTT. The chain couples TRBV30 to TRBJ1-5; unclear D gene. Germline assignment: CDR1 GTSNPN and CDR2 SVGIG (reference sequence). The V end lost 2 bases, the J end lost 9 bases, and 14 bases lay between the germline ends. The CDR3 spans 13 residues.

This chain uses TRBV5-1 with TRBJ2-3, with TRBD1 identical over 8 bases. The CDR3 contains 15 residues. Germline V gene sequence: CDR1 SGHRS, CDR2 YFSETQ. The V and J ends lost 0 bases and 5 bases, in that order; junction bases with no gene match: 5. CDR3 amino acids: CASSLDRGKVDTQYF. The CDR3 nucleotides read TGCGCCAGCAGCTTGGACAGGGGGAAGGTAGATACGCAGTATTTT.

The rearrangement links TRBV24-1 to TRBJ2-7; 8 bases match TRBD2. V lost 4 bases to trimming and J lost 2 bases; unmatched junction nucleotides: 12. The CDR3 totals 17 residues. Germline-derived CDR1 and CDR2 are KGHDR and SFDVKD. The CDR3 DNA follows: TGTGCCACCAGTGACGAGTCCGGTACGGGGGGGGCCTACGAGCAGTACTTC. It encodes CATSDESGTGGAYEQYF.

The chain joins TRBV5-4 to TRBJ2-5; 7 bases are shared with TRBD2. With 1 base clipped from V and 4 bases from J, the junction kept 7 bases outside the gene matches. The CDR3 extends over 15 amino acids. Germline CDR1 is SGHNT and CDR2 is YYREEE (reference sequence). CDR3 DNA sequence: TGTGCCAGCAGCTTGTATGGCGGGAGCCGAGAGACCCAGTACTTC. It specifies CASSLYGGSRETQYF. Full variable domain (remainder filled in from reference TRBV5-4 and TRBJ2-5): ETGVTQSPTHLIKTRGQQVTLRCSSQSGHNTVSWYQQALGQGPQFIFQYYREEENGRGNFPPRFSGLQFPNYSSELNVNALELDDSALYLCASSLYGGSRETQYFGPGTRLLVL.